The 30 T cell receptor beta chains presented below share a single source sample, sequenced in a study of blood T cell repertoires in COVID-19. Using immunoSEQ multiplex PCR, the repertoire was profiled, and TCRdb retains in-frame clones only, with some absent. This sample yields some 230,000 clones, of which roughly 83% are seen a single time; roughly 7% belongs to the top ten. Sequenced material: peripheral blood. The receptors shown here come from a woman aged 50 to 60 with acute or convalescent COVID-19.

The CDR3 spells CASSLGQGGQTQYF. The CDR3 coding sequence is TGTGCCAGCAGTCTAGGACAGGGGGGGCAGACCCAGTACTTC. The rearrangement uses TRBV11-2 and TRBJ2-5, with 10 nucleotides matching TRBD1. CDR3 length: 14 residues. With 6 bases clipped from V and 6 bases from J, the junction kept 7 bases outside the gene matches. Germline CDR1 reads SGHAT; CDR2 reads FQNNGV.

V gene TRBV4-1 combines with J gene TRBJ1-5; 10 bases are a match to TRBD1. Germline assignment: CDR1 MGHRA and CDR2 YSYEKL. CDR3 size: 16 residues. After removal of 0 bases from V and 5 bases from J, the junction contained 4 bases not matched to a gene. CDR3: CASSQDPGQGHQPQHF. CDR3 coding DNA: TGCGCCAGCAGCCAAGATCCGGGACAGGGGCATCAGCCCCAGCATTTT.

Only a few counts were recorded for this clone. The J gene is TRBJ1-2, the V gene TRBV6-6; weak D call: TRBD1 (5 bases). Trimming stripped 0 bases from V and 1 base from J, with 9 bases between. Germline CDR1 is MNHNY and CDR2 is SVGAGI (reference sequence). The CDR3 length is 15 residues. CDR3 sequence: CASSYSAGINYGYTF. CDR3 bases: TGTGCCAGCAGTTACTCGGCAGGGATTAACTATGGCTACACCTTC.

The chain carries TRBV20-1 and TRBJ2-7, with TRBD2 identical over 9 bases. Germline CDR1 is DFQATT and CDR2 is SNEGSKA (reference sequence). The CDR3 length is 11 residues. J was trimmed by 5 bases and V by 6 bases; bases with no gene match: 2. The CDR3 spells CSAGLANEQYF. In DNA form, the CDR3 reads TGCAGTGCCGGACTAGCGAACGAGCAGTACTTC.

V usage is TRBV30 and J usage is TRBJ2-2; no reliable D call. In germline, CDR1 is GTSNPN, CDR2 SVGIG (reference sequence). Trimming left V 0 bases short and J 4 bases short, with 12 bases between. This CDR3 comprises 15 residues. The CDR3 DNA sequence: TGTGCCTGGAGTGTACGAGGAGTTACCACCGGGGAGCTGTTTTTT. It yields the protein CAWSVRGVTTGELFF.

This clone was counted once. The rearrangement joins TRBV7-2 to TRBJ2-3; 7 bases are shared with TRBD2. The germline V gene has CDR1 SGHTA and CDR2 FQGNSA. The CDR3 runs 13 residues. After removal of 6 bases from V and 5 bases from J, the junction contained 5 bases not matched to a gene. DNA for the CDR3: TGTGCCAGCAGGACGGGGGAGGGAGATACGCAGTATTTT. This sequence encodes CASRTGEGDTQYF.

There are a few counts of this clone. The CDR3 reads CASSDPRQGAPGNYGYTF. CDR3 DNA sequence: TGTGCCAGCAGTGACCCTAGACAGGGGGCTCCCGGGAACTATGGCTACACCTTC. The chain joins TRBV6-4 to TRBJ1-2; 10 nucleotides line up with TRBD1. Germline CDR1 is MRHNA and CDR2 is SNTAGT. The CDR3 covers 18 residues. V gave up 2 bases and J gave up 2 bases; unmatched junction bases: 11.

V and J are TRBV19 and TRBJ1-5; no firm D call. The CDR3 extends over 12 amino acids. The V end was cut by 11 bases, the J end by 1 base, with 9 bases between. Germline V gene lookup returns CDR1 LNHDA and CDR2 SQIVND (reference sequence). CDR3 in DNA: TGTGCCGCCTCCGGGAGCAATCAGCCCCAGCATTTT. This sequence encodes CAASGSNQPQHF.

The chain has TRBV5-1 and TRBJ2-1; 10 nucleotides align to TRBD2. The CDR3 contains 15 residues. V lost 0 bases, J lost 10 bases, and 7 bases stayed unmatched. Germline CDR1 reads SGHRS; CDR2 reads YFSETQ. The CDR3 nucleotides are TGCGCCAGCAGCTTGGCTAGCGGGAGAGATCGGGAGCAGTTCTTC. This encodes CASSLASGRDREQFF.

This clone was seen just once. V is TRBV19 and J is TRBJ1-4; D unclear. Between the trimmed V and J ends, which lost 3 bases and 9 bases, there was a span of 26 bases. Germline CDR1 LNHDA, CDR2 SQIVND (reference sequence). The CDR3 length is 18 residues. The CDR3 sequence is CASSISHLSGEATKKLFF. For the CDR3, the DNA is TGTGCCAGTAGTATTTCCCACCTATCTGGGGAGGCCACGAAAAAACTGTTTTTT.

The V call is TRBV19, the J call TRBJ1-6, with TRBD1 as a possible D gene (5 bases). V was shortened by 5 bases and J by 6 bases, with 11 bases between the two germline ends. The CDR3 runs 14 residues. The germline gives CDR1 LNHDA, CDR2 SQIVND (reference sequence). CDR3 bases: TGTGCCAGTAGTCCCCAGGGTGGTAATTCACCCCTCCACTTT. Protein product: CASSPQGGNSPLHF.

CDR3 bases: TGTGCCAGCAGCTTCTCCATAGCGGAGAGCTCCTACAATGAGCAGTTCTTC. Residues: CASSFSIAESSYNEQFF. V is TRBV7-3 and J is TRBJ2-1, with D perhaps matching TRBD2 (6 bases). The germline gives CDR1 SGHTA, CDR2 FQGTGA. The CDR3 is 17 residues long. Deletions cut 3 bases from V and 0 bases from J, with 15 bases between.

The V and J genes are TRBV28 and TRBJ1-5, with D maybe TRBD1 (6 bases). V shed 3 bases and J shed 5 bases, with 23 bases lying between them. CDR1 is MDHEN, CDR2 SYDVKM, per germline. The CDR3 consists of 18 residues. CDR3 coding DNA: TGTGCCAGCAGTTTCAACCCCCCTGGGACAACGGGCGATCAGCCCCAGCATTTT. It codes for CASSFNPPGTTGDQPQHF. The variable domain in full, with the rest retrieved from reference TRBV28 and TRBJ1-5, is DVKVTQSSRYLVKRTGEKVFLECVQDMDHENMFWYRQDPGLGLRLIYFSYDVKMKEKGDIPEGYSVSREKKERFSLILESASTNQTSMYLCASSFNPPGTTGDQPQHFGDGTRLSIL.

J is TRBJ2-5 and V is TRBV7-2, with D possibly matching TRBD2 (7 bases). The CDR3 is 16 residues long. Trimming shortened V by 0 bases and J by 4 bases, and 15 bases separated the two germline ends. Germline V lookup: CDR1 SGHTA, CDR2 FQGNSA. The CDR3 DNA reads TGTGCCAGCAGCTTAGCTGGGCAGGGGAGGGTAGAGACCCAGTACTTC. Its translation: CASSLAGQGRVETQYF.

The chain uses TRBV4-3 and TRBJ1-5; D is undetermined. The CDR3 has 15 residues. Germline CDR1 and CDR2: LGHNA and YSLEER. V was clipped by 1 base and J by 1 base, with 8 bases between them. The CDR3 bases are TGCGCCAGCAGCCAAGTCCTCGGGAGCAATCAGCCCCAGCATTTT. It codes for CASSQVLGSNQPQHF.

The J gene is TRBJ2-7, the V gene TRBV5-4; tentative D call: TRBD1 (5 bases). V shed 1 base and J shed 6 bases, with 17 bases lying between them. This CDR3 region has 15 residues. Germline values: CDR1 SGHNT, CDR2 YYREEE (reference sequence). The CDR3 DNA follows: TGTGCCAGCAGCTTGCTATCGTCAGGGATGCCCGAGCAGTACTTC. Residues: CASSLLSSGMPEQYF. The complete variable domain, with remaining parts taken from reference TRBV5-4 and TRBJ2-7, reads ETGVTQSPTHLIKTRGQQVTLRCSSQSGHNTVSWYQQALGQGPQFIFQYYREEENGRGNFPPRFSGLQFPNYSSELNVNALELDDSALYLCASSLLSSGMPEQYFGPGTRLTVT.

This sequence joins TRBV7-2 and TRBJ1-2; 7 bases align to TRBD1. This CDR3 is built from 15 residues. V lost 2 bases, J lost 8 bases, and 11 bases stayed unmatched. Per the germline V gene, CDR1 is SGHTA and CDR2 is FQGNSA. CDR3 loop: CASSLSGQASAGYTF. The CDR3 DNA follows: TGTGCCAGCAGCTTAAGTGGACAGGCCTCAGCGGGCTACACCTTC. Filled out from reference TRBV7-2 and TRBJ1-2, the complete variable domain reads GAGVSQSPSNKVTEKGKDVELRCDPISGHTALYWYRQSLGQGLEFLIYFQGNSAPDKSGLPSDRFSAERTGGSVSTLTIQRTQQEDSAVYLCASSLSGQASAGYTFGSGTRLTVV.

This sequence joins TRBV7-2 and TRBJ1-1; 7 nucleotides line up with TRBD1. This CDR3 is 15 amino acids long. The ends lost 4 bases at V and 0 bases at J; junction bases unmatched: 5. CDR1 SGHTA and CDR2 FQGNSA come from the germline V gene. Here the CDR3 reads CASSYTGTVNTEAFF. The CDR3 DNA sequence: TGTGCCAGCAGCTATACCGGGACAGTGAACACTGAAGCTTTCTTT.

The gene calls are TRBV6-1 and TRBJ1-2, with a possible D match to TRBD1 (6 bases). Germline values: CDR1 MNHNS, CDR2 SASEGT. V was pared by 3 bases and J by 4 bases, with 12 bases between. The CDR3 consists of 14 residues. For the CDR3, the DNA is TGTGCCAGCAGTGACAGGGGAGATATCTATGGCTACACCTTC. It encodes CASSDRGDIYGYTF.

The CDR3 region is CASRATGGSQPQHF. Written as DNA, the CDR3 is TGTGCCAGCAGGGCGACAGGGGGTAGCCAGCCCCAGCATTTT. The chain couples TRBV2 to TRBJ1-5; 9 bases match TRBD1. J gave up 7 bases and V 6 bases, and 7 bases lay outside the gene matches. The germline CDR1 and CDR2 sequences are SNHLY and FYNNEI. The CDR3 is 14 residues long. Looking up the rest from reference TRBV2 and TRBJ1-5 gives the full variable domain: EPEVTQTPSHQVTQMGQEVILRCVPISNHLYFYWYRQILGQKVEFLVSFYNNEISEKSEIFDDQFSVERPDGSNFTLKIRSTKLEDSAMYFCASRATGGSQPQHFGDGTRLSIL.

CDR3 in amino acids: CASSRGLAGAHEQYF. DNA of the CDR3: TGCGCCAGCAGCCGGGGACTAGCGGGAGCCCACGAGCAGTACTTC. The chain is built from TRBV4-1 and TRBJ2-7; 14 bases are shared with TRBD2. The ends lost 4 bases at V and 5 bases at J; junction bases unmatched: 4. The CDR3 totals 15 residues. The germline V gene has CDR1 MGHRA and CDR2 YSYEKL.

Here the CDR3 DNA reads TGTGCCAGCAGCTTAGACAGAGCCTACGAGCAGTACTTC. Translation gives CASSLDRAYEQYF. The chain is built from TRBV28 and TRBJ2-7, with D perhaps matching TRBD1 (5 bases). Germline V gene sequence: CDR1 MDHEN, CDR2 SYDVKM. This CDR3 is built from 13 residues. V was shortened by 6 bases and J by 2 bases, with 11 bases between the two germline ends.

The chain joins TRBV4-1 to TRBJ1-1; 7 positions match TRBD1. The CDR3 contains 16 residues. Germline V gives CDR1 MGHRA, CDR2 YSYEKL. The ends lost 1 base at V and 6 bases at J; junction bases unmatched: 11. DNA for the CDR3: TGCGCCAGCAGCCAAGTAGGAACAGGGGATTACGCTGAAGCTTTCTTT. As protein: CASSQVGTGDYAEAFF.

The V gene is TRBV4-2, the J gene TRBJ1-2, with TRBD1 identical over 10 bases. Losses at the gene ends were 8 bases for V and 7 bases for J; bases not matched to a gene: 4. Germline V gives CDR1 LGHNA, CDR2 YNFKEQ. The CDR3 is made up of 12 amino acids. CDR3 nucleotides: TGTGCCAGCGGGGACAGGGGAACTGGCTACACCTTC. It encodes CASGDRGTGYTF.

This clone is medium-sized. CDR3 sequence: CASSQEGIERGGTYEQYF. CDR3 nucleotide sequence: TGTGCCAGCAGCCAAGAAGGGATCGAGCGGGGGGGGACCTACGAGCAGTACTTC. This rearrangement joins TRBV4-2 to TRBJ2-7, with 10 bases fitting TRBD2. CDR3 length equals 18 residues. Germline lookup yields CDR1 LGHNA and CDR2 YNFKEQ. V gave up 0 bases and J gave up 2 bases; unmatched junction bases: 10.

The rearrangement joins TRBV6-5 to TRBJ2-1; D uncertain. CDR3 size: 13 residues. Trimming removed 6 bases from V and 4 bases from J, with 10 bases in between. In germline, CDR1 is MNHEY, CDR2 SVGAGI. CDR3 amino acids: CASRHTQYNEQFF. The DNA for the CDR3 is TGTGCCAGCAGGCACACACAGTACAATGAGCAGTTCTTC.

The rearrangement links TRBV29-1 to TRBJ1-3; D gene ambiguous. The CDR3 is made up of 13 amino acids. Trimming removed 3 bases from V and 2 bases from J, with 8 bases in between. CDR1 and CDR2 (germline): SQVTM, ANQGSEA. The CDR3 nucleotides are TGCAGCGTTGAGTCCGGGACTGGAAACACCATATATTTT. Translated, it gives CSVESGTGNTIYF.

The V call is TRBV19, the J call TRBJ2-2; 8 bases agree with TRBD2. The CDR3 extends over 15 amino acids. The J segment lost 5 bases and the V segment lost 7 bases, leaving 9 bases of the junction unmatched. Germline loops: CDR1 LNHDA, CDR2 SQIVND (reference sequence). The DNA for the CDR3 is TGTGCCAGTAAGCTGGCTGGCGGGGGGACCGGGGAGCTGTTTTTT. This encodes CASKLAGGGTGELFF.

The CDR3 nucleotides read TGTGCCAGCAGTTTATTGAGGGGGCCAGCTTTCTTT. Encoded protein: CASSLLRGPAFF. V usage is TRBV28 and J usage is TRBJ1-1; 7 nucleotides agree with TRBD1. CDR3 length: 12 amino acids. V lost 1 base to trimming and J lost 10 bases; unmatched junction nucleotides: 3. Germline values: CDR1 MDHEN, CDR2 SYDVKM.

The chain employs TRBV27 and TRBJ1-2; 7 nucleotides align to TRBD1. Germline assignment: CDR1 MNHEY and CDR2 SMNVEV (reference sequence). V lost 3 bases to trimming and J lost 2 bases; unmatched junction nucleotides: 3. This CDR3 is 14 amino acids long. In DNA, the CDR3 is TGTGCCAGCAGTTTCTTGGGACAGAACTATGGCTACACCTTC. Protein product: CASSFLGQNYGYTF.